Presented here are 14 T cell receptor beta chains from one specimen sequenced in a study of cytomegalovirus exposure and HLA in healthy donors (dated by TCRdb to the late 2010s). Receptor amplification or capture employed the immunoSEQ multiplex PCR assay. For the multiplex PCR, a mixture combining 60 forward primers for TCR Vbeta segments and 13 reverse primers for TCR Jbeta segments was used. TCRdb carries this immuneACCESS record with in-frame sequences only. Its versions omit some clonotypes, under half of them owing to an unresolved V gene in the studies checked, with the rest unexplained. Across this sample there are about 120,000 clones, with over 65% seen only once. Together, the top ten hold around 19% of the sample. Material for sequencing was PBMCs. The receptors shown here come from a man aged 18 to 30 in good health and CMV-seropositive.

The chain couples TRBV19 to TRBJ1-2, with 9 bases that match TRBD1. CDR1 is LNHDA, CDR2 SQIVND, per germline (reference sequence). J gave up 1 base and V 4 bases, and 7 bases lay outside the gene matches. The CDR3 is made up of 16 amino acids. The CDR3: CASSTGTGTNNYGYTF. The CDR3, as DNA: TGTGCCAGTAGTACAGGGACAGGGACCAATAACTATGGCTACACCTTC.

The chain has TRBV30 and TRBJ1-4; 9 nucleotides match TRBD1. Trimming removed 4 bases from V and 6 bases from J; junction bases left unmatched: 9. Germline CDR1 is GTSNPN and CDR2 is SVGIG (reference sequence). The CDR3 sequence is 15 residues long. The CDR3 bases are TGTGCCTGGAACAGGGGGCTGGCGGTGGATGAAAAACTGTTTTTT. Protein product: CAWNRGLAVDEKLFF.

V is TRBV4-1 and J is TRBJ2-3; D is possibly TRBD1 (5 bases). Germline assignment: CDR1 MGHRA and CDR2 YSYEKL. The CDR3 consists of 16 residues. Trimming removed 1 base from V and 0 bases from J, with 11 bases in between. The CDR3 loop reads CASSQGQKTSTDTQYF. In nucleotides, the CDR3 is TGCGCCAGCAGCCAAGGACAGAAAACTAGCACAGATACGCAGTATTTT.

This chain uses TRBV19 with TRBJ2-6; 8 positions match TRBD2. Germline V gene data show CDR1 as LNHDA and CDR2 as SQIVND (reference sequence). Trimming removed 4 bases from V and 1 base from J; junction bases left unmatched: 3. CDR3 length: 16 residues. As DNA, the CDR3 is TGTGCCAGTAGTACCGGCGGGGGGTCTGGGGCCAACGTCCTGACTTTC. Encoded protein: CASSTGGGSGANVLTF.

This chain links TRBV7-9 with TRBJ1-2; TRBD1 aligns across 11 bases. In germline, CDR1 is SEHNR, CDR2 FQNEAQ (reference sequence). The ends lost 0 bases at V and 7 bases at J; junction bases unmatched: 4. The CDR3 contains 15 residues. The CDR3 is CASSLAQDRGLGYTF. CDR3 bases: TGTGCCAGCAGCTTAGCGCAGGACAGGGGGCTTGGCTACACCTTC.

J is TRBJ2-1 and V is TRBV19; 9 nucleotides line up with TRBD1. This CDR3 region has 15 residues. V lost 3 bases and J lost 9; bases outside the gene matches: 9. The germline V gene has CDR1 LNHDA and CDR2 SQIVND (reference sequence). For the CDR3, the DNA is TGTGCCAGTAGTATTGGACAGGGGACCTTGAGTGAGCAGTTCTTC. Protein sequence: CASSIGQGTLSEQFF.

The chain employs TRBV27 and TRBJ1-1; D not resolved. This CDR3 comprises 15 residues. CDR1 MNHEY and CDR2 SMNVEV come from the germline V gene (reference sequence). V lost 4 bases and J 8 bases, leaving 20 bases between the germline ends. The CDR3 sequence: CASSSEIRGPREAFF. CDR3 DNA: TGTGCCAGCAGTTCCGAAATCCGAGGGCCGAGGGAAGCTTTCTTT.

This clone was seen more than once but under ten times. The rearrangement joins TRBV5-6 to TRBJ2-7, with D possibly being TRBD2 (5 bases). The V gene lost 4 bases and the J gene lost 3 bases, with 20 bases spanning the gap. Germline V gene data show CDR1 as SGHDT and CDR2 as YYEEEE. The CDR3 runs to 16 residues. CDR3 in amino acids: CASSPDFKSEFYEQYF. The CDR3 nucleotides are TGTGCCAGCAGCCCGGACTTTAAGAGCGAATTCTACGAGCAGTACTTC. Filled out from reference TRBV5-6 and TRBJ2-7, the complete variable domain reads DAGVTQSPTHLIKTRGQQVTLRCSPKSGHDTVSWYQQALGQGPQFIFQYYEEEERQRGNFPDRFSGHQFPNYSSELNVNALLLGDSALYLCASSPDFKSEFYEQYFGPGTRLTVT.

This clone was found once. The rearrangement links TRBV4-1 to TRBJ2-1; 8 bases line up with TRBD1. The CDR3 covers 15 residues. V dropped 4 bases and J dropped 2; count of bases not matched to a gene: 4. CDR1 MGHRA and CDR2 YSYEKL come from the germline V gene. This CDR3 reads CASSLTGEAYNEQFF. CDR3 DNA: TGCGCCAGCAGCCTGACAGGGGAAGCCTACAATGAGCAGTTCTTC.

This rearrangement joins TRBV7-9 to TRBJ2-7; D is perhaps TRBD2 (5 bases). There are 12 residues in the CDR3. Looked up from germline, CDR1 is SEHNR and CDR2 is FQNEAQ (reference sequence). V lost 0 bases, J lost 11 bases, and 11 bases lay in between. CDR3 coding DNA: TGTGCCAGCAGCTTAGCCCGGGATGGGAAGTACTTC. Amino acids: CASSLARDGKYF.

Only one count was recorded for this clone. The chain has TRBV13 and TRBJ1-4; the D is unclear. V lost 5 bases and J 8 bases, leaving 6 bases between the germline ends. In germline, CDR1 is PRHDT, CDR2 FYEKMQ (reference sequence). This CDR3 is 11 amino acids long. CDR3 region: CASSVGEKLFF. In nucleotides, the CDR3 is TGTGCCAGCAGCGTGGGCGAAAAACTGTTTTTT.

The CDR3 sequence is CASSQPQGNTEAFF. Here the CDR3 DNA reads TGCGCCAGCAGCCAACCTCAGGGGAACACTGAAGCTTTCTTT. The gene calls are TRBV4-1 and TRBJ1-1, with D perhaps TRBD1 (5 bases). Trimming took off 2 bases at V and 1 base at J, with 8 bases between the two ends. Germline-derived CDR1 and CDR2 are MGHRA and YSYEKL. The CDR3 runs to 14 residues.

This sequence joins TRBV7-9 and TRBJ2-1, with D perhaps TRBD1 (6 bases). The CDR3 extends over 14 amino acids. CDR1 is SEHNR, CDR2 FQNEAQ, per germline (reference sequence). The germline V and J ends were trimmed by 5 bases and 4 bases, with 12 bases remaining between them. The CDR3 DNA reads as TGTGCCAGCAGCCAGACAGGAGAGTACAATGAGCAGTTCTTC. This codes for CASSQTGEYNEQFF.

This sequence joins TRBV19 and TRBJ1-1; the match to TRBD1 covers 8 bases. This CDR3 contains 17 residues. V was pared by 5 bases and J by 6 bases, with 17 bases of the junction left unmatched. The V gene's germline CDR1 is LNHDA and CDR2 SQIVND (reference sequence). CDR3 coding DNA: TGTGCCAGTAGTTCCCGAATTAAGACAGGGGAGAATCCTGAAGCTTTCTTT. Protein product: CASSSRIKTGENPEAFF.